This section outlines one T cell receptor beta chain sequence together with its context. Donors received nivolumab, ipilimumab, aspirin, low-dose cyclophosphamide and low-dose radiotherapy. These data belong to a study of low-dose radiotherapy and immunotherapy resistance in tumors. Study overall: Cohort 2 received 1 Gy per fraction every two weeks, totaling 13 Gy over 26 weeks. Patients received cyclophosphamide 200 mg/m2 intravenously every two weeks, the day before radiation-immunotherapy.

Alpha- and beta-chain coverage of first-strand cDNA came from TRAV- and TRBV-specific primers. Over around 19 PCR cycles, TCRs were amplified from a constant-region primer and V-primer adapter. In vitro transcription served to amplify the mRNA that had been isolated. MiXCR, applied by TCRdb to the reads, yields one record per CDR3 protein. The sample contains over 14,000 distinct CDR3 sequences, roughly half of which appear only once. CDR3 size: 18 residues. Germline CDR1 and CDR2: LGHNA and YNFKEQ. Deletions cut 0 bases from V and 2 bases from J, with 16 bases between. The rearrangement joins TRBV4-2 to TRBJ2-2; possible D gene TRBD2, 5 bases. This sequence was found in a human donor with advanced metastatic prostate, ovarian, gallbladder or colorectal cancer (not recorded which). This table probably holds off-target reads from a library built for another chain. The CDR3 coding sequence is TGTGCCAGCAGCCAAGATCCTAGCCGGACGACCAACACCGGGGAGCTGTTTTTT. Translated, it gives CASSQDPSRTTNTGELFF.